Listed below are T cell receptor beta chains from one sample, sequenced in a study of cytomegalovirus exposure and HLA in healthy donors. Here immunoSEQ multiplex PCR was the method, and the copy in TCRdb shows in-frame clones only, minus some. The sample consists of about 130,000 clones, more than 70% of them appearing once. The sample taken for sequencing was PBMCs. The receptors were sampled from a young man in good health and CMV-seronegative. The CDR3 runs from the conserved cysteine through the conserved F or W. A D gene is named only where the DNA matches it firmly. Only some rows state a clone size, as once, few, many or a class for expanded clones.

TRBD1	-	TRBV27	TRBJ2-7	CASSWGQGSYEQYF	TGTGCCAGCAGTTGGGGACAGGGTTCCTACGAGCAGTACTTC
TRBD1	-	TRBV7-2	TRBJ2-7	CASSGQGTGEQYF	TGTGCCAGCAGCGGACAGGGGACGGGGGAGCAGTACTTC
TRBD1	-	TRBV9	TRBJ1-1	CASSPGDWTGGEAIDEAFF	TGTGCCAGCAGCCCCGGAGATTGGACAGGGGGAGAGGCGATCGATGAAGCTTTCTTT
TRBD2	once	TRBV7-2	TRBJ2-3	CASSGYLADTDTQYF	TGTGCCAGCTCCGGGTACCTAGCGGACACAGATACGCAGTATTTT
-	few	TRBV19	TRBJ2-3	CASSIVTDTDTQYF	TGTGCCAGTAGTATAGTGACAGACACAGATACGCAGTATTTT
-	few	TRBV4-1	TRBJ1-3	CASSQDPPIISGNTIYF	TGCGCCAGCAGCCAAGATCCCCCTATTATCTCTGGAAACACCATATATTTT
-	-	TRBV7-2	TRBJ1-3	CASSRQELRSGNTIYF	TGTGCCAGCAGCCGACAGGAACTACGCTCTGGAAACACCATATATTTT
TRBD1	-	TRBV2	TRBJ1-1	CASSDIGTGGPEAFF	TGTGCCAGCAGTGACATAGGGACAGGGGGCCCTGAAGCTTTCTTT
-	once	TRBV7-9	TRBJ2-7	CASSLDSGSYEQYF	TGTGCCAGCAGCTTGGATAGCGGATCCTACGAGCAGTACTTC
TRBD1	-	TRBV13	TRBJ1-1	CASSLVHLGQGAVRTEAFF	TGTGCCAGCAGCTTAGTTCACTTGGGACAGGGGGCGGTGAGAACTGAAGCTTTCTTT
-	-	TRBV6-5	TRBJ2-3	CASSYDPMGLTTQYF	TGTGCCAGCAGTTACGATCCTATGGGACTTACTACGCAGTATTTT
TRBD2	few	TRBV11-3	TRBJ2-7	CASSLRGDEQYF	TGTGCCAGCAGCTTACGGGGGGACGAGCAGTACTTC
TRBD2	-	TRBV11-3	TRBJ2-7	CASSPPGGEQYF	TGTGCCAGCAGCCCGCCGGGGGGCGAGCAGTACTTC
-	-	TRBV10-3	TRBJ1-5	CAISDTGPNQPQHF	TGTGCCATCAGTGATACAGGGCCCAATCAGCCCCAGCATTTT
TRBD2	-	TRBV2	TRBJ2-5	CATAPGLAVQQETQYF	TGTGCCACGGCACCGGGACTAGCGGTACAGCAAGAGACCCAGTACTTC
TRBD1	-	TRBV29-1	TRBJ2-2	CSVPGQGGTGELFF	TGCAGCGTGCCGGGACAGGGGGGCACCGGGGAGCTGTTTTTT
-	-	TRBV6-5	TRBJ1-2	CASSFQGGANYGYTF	TGTGCCAGCAGTTTCCAGGGAGGGGCTAACTATGGCTACACCTTC
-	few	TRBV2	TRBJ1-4	CASSLRDSVLFF	TGTGCCAGCAGCCTCCGGGACTCCGTCCTGTTTTTT
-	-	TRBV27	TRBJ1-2	CASSWKGANYGYTF	TGTGCCAGCAGTTGGAAGGGGGCTAACTATGGCTACACCTTC
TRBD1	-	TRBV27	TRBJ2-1	CASSLGTGGINEQFF	TGTGCCAGCAGTTTAGGGACAGGGGGAATCAATGAGCAGTTCTTC
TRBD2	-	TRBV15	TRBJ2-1	CATSRARLAEYNEQFF	TGTGCCACCAGCAGGGCGAGACTAGCGGAGTACAATGAGCAGTTCTTC
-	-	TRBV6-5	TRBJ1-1	CASSYAFRGTEAFF	TGTGCCAGCAGTTACGCGTTCAGGGGCACTGAAGCTTTCTTT
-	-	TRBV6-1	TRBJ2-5	CASSEAAGTETQYF	TGTGCCAGCAGTGAAGCGGCGGGGACCGAGACCCAGTACTTC
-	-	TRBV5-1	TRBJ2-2	CASSLRWERTGELFF	TGCGCCAGCAGCTTGAGGTGGGAGAGGACCGGGGAGCTGTTTTTT
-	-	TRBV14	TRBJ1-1	CASSETGFSNTEAFF	TGTGCCAGCAGTGAAACAGGATTTTCGAACACTGAAGCTTTCTTT
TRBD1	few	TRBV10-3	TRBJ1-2	CAIRLDRAGGYTF	TGTGCCATCAGACTCGACAGGGCCGGTGGCTACACCTTC
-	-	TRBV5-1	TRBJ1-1	CASSPDQGRTEAFF	TGCGCCAGCAGCCCGGACCAGGGTCGCACTGAAGCTTTCTTT
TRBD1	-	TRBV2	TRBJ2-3	CASSDGTGVDTQYF	TGTGCCAGCAGTGACGGGACAGGGGTGGATACGCAGTATTTT
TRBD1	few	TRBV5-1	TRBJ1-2	CASSPTGESFYTF	TGCGCCAGCAGCCCGACAGGGGAATCTTTCTACACCTTC
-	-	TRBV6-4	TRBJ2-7	CASSQSQDSYEQYF	TGTGCCAGCAGTCAGTCACAGGACTCCTACGAGCAGTACTTC
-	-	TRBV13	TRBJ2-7	CASSLYGREFYEQYF	TGTGCCAGCAGCTTATACGGGAGAGAGTTTTACGAGCAGTACTTC
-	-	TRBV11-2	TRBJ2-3	CASSFSPTDGDTQYF	TGTGCCAGCAGCTTCTCCCCCACAGATGGGGATACGCAGTATTTT
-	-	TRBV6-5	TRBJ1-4	CASSYEGVPEKLFF	TGTGCCAGCAGTTACGAGGGGGTACCTGAAAAACTGTTTTTT
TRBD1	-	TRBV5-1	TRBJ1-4	CASSFTGGAEKLFF	TGCGCCAGCAGCTTTACAGGGGGCGCGGAAAAACTGTTTTTT
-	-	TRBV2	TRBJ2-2	CASGPGTNTGELFF	TGTGCCAGCGGACCGGGAACCAACACCGGGGAGCTGTTTTTT
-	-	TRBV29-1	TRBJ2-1	CSVEGLDRLQFF	TGCAGCGTTGAAGGCCTCGACAGGTTGCAGTTCTTC
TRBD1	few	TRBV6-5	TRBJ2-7	CASSADRGGVYEQYF	TGTGCCAGCAGCGCCGACAGGGGAGGCGTCTACGAGCAGTACTTC
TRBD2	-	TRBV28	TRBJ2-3	CASSFTGGTDTQYF	TGTGCCAGCAGTTTTACCGGGGGGACAGATACGCAGTATTTT
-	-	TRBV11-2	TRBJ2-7	CASSLAKSHYEQYF	TGTGCCAGCAGCTTGGCCAAATCTCACTACGAGCAGTACTTC
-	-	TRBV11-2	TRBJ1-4	CASSLGANEKLFF	TGTGCCAGCAGCTTGGGAGCTAATGAAAAACTGTTTTTT
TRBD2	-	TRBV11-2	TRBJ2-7	CASSLSSGSSYEQYF	TGTGCCAGCAGCCTGTCTAGCGGGAGCTCCTACGAGCAGTACTTC
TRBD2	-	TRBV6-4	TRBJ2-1	CASSPGTTTYYNEQFF	TGTGCCAGCAGTCCCGGGACTACAACCTACTACAATGAGCAGTTCTTC
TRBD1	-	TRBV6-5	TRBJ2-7	CASRNRDRGSYEQYF	TGTGCCAGCAGAAACCGGGACAGGGGTTCATACGAGCAGTACTTC
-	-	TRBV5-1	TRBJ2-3	CASSLRQITDTQYF	TGCGCCAGCAGCTTAAGACAGATCACAGATACGCAGTATTTT
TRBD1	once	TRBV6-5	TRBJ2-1	CASRRTGSSYNEQFF	TGTGCCAGCAGACGGACAGGGAGCTCCTACAATGAGCAGTTCTTC
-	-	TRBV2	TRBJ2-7	CASSESSGFAGEQYF	TGTGCCAGCAGTGAATCCTCCGGATTCGCGGGCGAGCAGTACTTC
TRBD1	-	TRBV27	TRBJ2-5	CASSRTGEWETQYF	TGTGCCAGCAGCAGGACAGGGGAGTGGGAGACCCAGTACTTC